This record looks at one T cell receptor beta chain sequence and its context. Its antigen is unknown. Using immunoSEQ multiplex PCR, the repertoire was profiled, and TCRdb retains in-frame clones only, with some absent. The sample yields under 150,000 clones, more than 85% seen once. This entry is derived from a study of T cell responses to AZD1222 COVID-19 vaccine. Study conclusions and caveats: After two AZD1222 doses, spike-specific TCR breadth and depth rose versus day 0.

This clonotype originated in an adult in good health. The material sequenced was peripheral blood, taken on day 0 of AZD1222 vaccination.

The CDR3 bases are TGCGCCAGCAGCTTGGCCGACCCTACGGTTGATGGCTACACCTTC. This sequence encodes CASSLADPTVDGYTF. The chain has TRBV5-1 and TRBJ1-2; no clear D gene. CDR1 is SGHRS and CDR2 is YFSETQ in the germline V gene. This CDR3 comprises 15 residues. Trimming took off 0 bases at V and 6 bases at J, with 15 bases between the two ends.